The 30 T cell receptor beta chains listed next were all sequenced from one sample in a study of blood T cells in healthy people across ages. A second PCR of 7 to 11 cycles used a sample-barcoded 5' primer and a J-beta primer mix. TCRdb reprocessed the 5' RACE reads with MiXCR, giving one entry per CDR3 protein. Among some 1.5 million distinct CDR3 sequences listed, about 45% were seen once. Sequenced material: blood. The receptors originated from a woman aged 18-30 years in good health.

This clonotype showed up just once. The chain recombines TRBV6-6 with TRBJ2-1; TRBD1 or TRBD2 may be the D gene (6 bases each). Trimming stripped 2 bases from V and 6 bases from J, with 14 bases between. This CDR3 spans 15 amino acids. Germline CDR1 is MNHNY and CDR2 is SVGAGI (reference sequence). Here the CDR3 reads CASSYRAGQRNEQFF. As DNA, the CDR3 is TGTGCCAGCAGTTACAGGGCGGGACAACGCAATGAGCAGTTCTTC.

V is TRBV4-1 and J is TRBJ1-6; D gene unclear. The germline gives CDR1 MGHRA, CDR2 YSYEKL. The CDR3 consists of 15 residues. V was cut by 1 base and J by 7 bases, with 11 bases left in between. CDR3 residues: CASSQVREPNSPLHF. The CDR3 DNA follows: TGCGCCAGCAGCCAAGTTAGGGAACCCAATTCACCCCTCCACTTT.

CDR3 DNA sequence: TGTGCCAGCAGCGCAAGCCGACAGGCCTACGGGCTCTACTCTGAAGCTTTCTTT. Translation: CASSASRQAYGLYSEAFF. This rearrangement joins TRBV12-3 or TRBV12-4 to TRBJ1-1; D possibly corresponds to TRBD1 (6 bases). The CDR3 loop spans 18 amino acids. The V end was cut by 6 bases, the J end by 6 bases, with 29 bases between.

In its sample, this clonotype was seen a few times. The V and J genes are TRBV20-1 and TRBJ1-2; TRBD1 matches 8 bases. From germline, CDR1 is DFQATT and CDR2 SNEGSKA (reference sequence). The CDR3 runs to 12 residues. Trimming cost V 3 bases and J 6 bases; bases outside gene matches: 3. CDR3 in DNA: TGCAGTGCTAGGGAGACAGGGGATGGCTACACCTTC. Its protein is CSARETGDGYTF.

This chain links TRBV7-2 with TRBJ2-2; D is undetermined. CDR3 length: 13 residues. The V gene lost 5 bases and the J gene lost 5 bases, with 9 bases spanning the gap. CDR1 is SGHTA and CDR2 is FQGNSA in the germline V gene. CDR3 loop: CASSPRSTGELFF. The DNA for the CDR3 is TGTGCCAGCAGCCCCCGTTCGACCGGGGAGCTGTTTTTT.

V is TRBV29-1 and J is TRBJ1-4; 10 bases align to TRBD1. The CDR3 is made up of 16 amino acids. CDR1 is SQVTM and CDR2 is ANQGSEA in the germline V gene. V shed 4 bases, J shed 7 bases, and the junction held 12 bases outside the gene matches. The CDR3 DNA is TGCAGCGTTGTCGCCCCCGGACAGGGGGGTTCTGAAAAACTGTTTTTT. This encodes CSVVAPGQGGSEKLFF.

The rearrangement joins TRBV12-3 or TRBV12-4 to TRBJ1-5; 7 nucleotides align to TRBD1. V was pared by 6 bases and J by 2 bases, with 7 bases of the junction left unmatched. The CDR3 is 15 residues long. Here the CDR3 DNA reads TGTGCCAGCAGGCTTGGACAGGTACGCAATCAGCCCCAGCATTTT. This encodes CASRLGQVRNQPQHF.

The V gene is TRBV7-2, the J gene TRBJ2-7; D tentatively reads TRBD1 or TRBD2 (5 bases each). The germline CDR1 and CDR2 sequences are SGHTA and FQGNSA. V gave up 3 bases and J gave up 2 bases, with 17 bases separating them. The CDR3 has 16 residues. The CDR3: CASSFLGRRSPYEQYF. CDR3 coding DNA: TGTGCCAGCAGCTTCCTGGGACGGAGGAGCCCCTACGAGCAGTACTTC.

The rearrangement joins TRBV20-1 to TRBJ2-1; 8 positions agree with TRBD2. V lost 3 bases and J lost 8; bases outside the gene matches: 9. This CDR3 region has 14 residues. Germline loops: CDR1 DFQATT, CDR2 SNEGSKA (reference sequence). CDR3 amino acids: CSARASGSWDEQFF. The CDR3 bases are TGCAGTGCTAGGGCAAGCGGGAGTTGGGATGAGCAGTTCTTC.

The genes are TRBV6-1 and TRBJ2-3, with TRBD2 matching 14 bases. The CDR3 covers 15 residues. The J segment lost 4 bases and the V segment lost 7 bases, leaving 4 bases of the junction unmatched. Germline values: CDR1 MNHNS, CDR2 SASEGT. Here the CDR3 reads CASTRLAGGADTQYF. The CDR3 bases are TGTGCCAGCACACGACTAGCGGGAGGGGCAGATACGCAGTATTTT.

This clonotype was detected a few times. The chain carries TRBV4-3 and TRBJ1-4; D not resolved. There are 15 residues in the CDR3. Germline loops: CDR1 LGHNA, CDR2 YSLEER. Trimming removed 1 base at V and 4 bases at J, with 10 bases between. CDR3 residues: CASSQGYSFNEKLFF. In nucleotides, the CDR3 is TGCGCCAGCAGCCAAGGGTACAGCTTTAATGAAAAACTGTTTTTT.

This clonotype was found a few times. The rearrangement uses TRBV20-1 and TRBJ2-3, with D possibly matching TRBD2 (5 bases). CDR3 length: 10 amino acids. The V gene's germline CDR1 is DFQATT and CDR2 SNEGSKA (reference sequence). Trimming removed 5 bases from V and 5 bases from J, with 5 bases in between. CDR3 amino acids: CSAAGDTQYF. CDR3 DNA: TGCAGTGCTGCGGGAGATACGCAGTATTTT.

The CDR3 bases are TGTGCCAGCAGCTTACGGGACAGGATAAATGAGCAGTTCTTC. Translated, it gives CASSLRDRINEQFF. The rearrangement links TRBV7-2 to TRBJ2-1, with 8 bases lining up with TRBD1. The CDR3 is 14 amino acids. V lost 2 bases, J lost 7 bases, and 4 bases stayed unmatched. The germline V gene has CDR1 SGHTA and CDR2 FQGNSA.

The V gene is TRBV15, the J gene TRBJ1-1, with D perhaps TRBD1 (5 bases). The CDR3 covers 15 residues. Germline values: CDR1 LNHNV, CDR2 YYDKDF (reference sequence). Trimming stripped 2 bases from V and 0 bases from J, with 10 bases between. For the CDR3, the DNA is TGTGCCACCAGCAGAAGGGGACTTGTGAACACTGAAGCTTTCTTT. Amino acids: CATSRRGLVNTEAFF.

The chain is built from TRBV7-9 and TRBJ1-6; maybe TRBD1 (5 bases). This CDR3 has 16 amino acids. Germline V gene lookup returns CDR1 SEHNR and CDR2 FQNEAQ (reference sequence). Trimming pared 4 bases from V and 7 bases from J, leaving 17 bases between. The CDR3 is CASSSGLRDVNSPLHF. In DNA, the CDR3 is TGTGCCAGCAGCTCAGGACTCAGGGATGTGAATTCACCCCTCCACTTT. The complete variable domain, with remaining parts taken from reference TRBV7-9 and TRBJ1-6, reads DTGVSQNPRHKITKRGQNVTFRCDPISEHNRLYWYRQTLGQGPEFLTYFQNEAQLEKSRLLSDRFSAERPKGSFSTLEIQRTEQGDSAMYLCASSSGLRDVNSPLHFGNGTRLTVT.

The chain has TRBV12-3 or TRBV12-4 and TRBJ2-2, with D unresolved. CDR3 length: 14 amino acids. The V gene lost 6 bases and the J gene lost 4 bases, with 12 bases spanning the gap. The CDR3 DNA sequence: TGTGCCAGCAGCACAAGGAGAAGCACCGGGGAGCTGTTTTTT. Translating it yields CASSTRRSTGELFF.

The V gene is TRBV20-1, the J gene TRBJ1-2; unclear D gene. Germline loops: CDR1 DFQATT, CDR2 SNEGSKA (reference sequence). The CDR3 is 13 amino acids. V gave up 0 bases and J gave up 6 bases, with 11 bases separating them. For the CDR3, the DNA is TGCAGTGCTAGAGATCCGGGGAAAAATGGCTACACCTTC. Its translation is CSARDPGKNGYTF.

This sequence joins TRBV6-2 or TRBV6-3 and TRBJ2-1; D is possibly TRBD1 (5 bases). The CDR3 sequence is 15 residues long. CDR1 and CDR2 (germline): MNHEY, SVGEGT. With 2 bases removed from V and 2 bases from J, the gap between germline ends came to 10 bases. CDR3 sequence: CASSYSRATYNEQFF. Written as DNA, the CDR3 is TGTGCCAGCAGTTACAGCAGGGCGACCTACAATGAGCAGTTCTTC.

This clonotype was recorded a few times. The DNA for the CDR3 is TGCGCCAGCAGCCACGGACAGGACTCCTACGAGCAGTACTTC. This codes for CASSHGQDSYEQYF. V gene TRBV4-3 combines with J gene TRBJ2-7; TRBD1 matches at 7 bases. With 3 bases clipped from V and 0 bases from J, the junction kept 2 bases outside the gene matches. The CDR3 runs 14 residues. Germline values: CDR1 LGHNA, CDR2 YSLEER.

The rearrangement joins TRBV5-5 to TRBJ2-7; D unclear. V was shortened by 4 bases and J by 3 bases, with 14 bases between the two germline ends. Germline assignment: CDR1 SGHKS and CDR2 YYEKEE (reference sequence). The CDR3 length is 14 residues. For the CDR3, the DNA is TGTGCCAGCAGCGTGGAACAAAGCCTCTACGAGCAGTACTTC. Translation: CASSVEQSLYEQYF.

This chain connects TRBV5-1 to TRBJ2-2, with 8 bases aligning to TRBD1. V shed 4 bases and J 2 bases; nucleotides not matched to a gene: 10. The CDR3 runs to 17 residues. CDR1 is SGHRS, CDR2 YFSETQ, per germline. The CDR3 loop is CASSIIRQGSNTGELFF. The CDR3 nucleotides read TGCGCCAGCAGCATCATTCGACAGGGGAGTAACACCGGGGAGCTGTTTTTT.

J is TRBJ1-1 and V is TRBV6-1; maybe TRBD1 (5 bases). The CDR3 contains 12 residues. The V gene's germline CDR1 is MNHNS and CDR2 SASEGT. V lost 8 bases to trimming and J lost 3 bases, with 10 bases between them. CDR3 bases: TGTGCCAGCTGGGGGTATCACACTGAAGCTTTCTTT. The encoded protein is CASWGYHTEAFF.

The genes are TRBV6-1 and TRBJ1-5; D not certain. Trimming left V 5 bases short and J 1 base short, with 9 bases between. The CDR3 runs 14 residues. Germline V gene sequence: CDR1 MNHNS, CDR2 SASEGT. CDR3 region: CASSQLWSNQPQHF. CDR3 in DNA: TGTGCCAGCAGTCAGCTCTGGAGCAATCAGCCCCAGCATTTT.

This clonotype showed up just a few times. This CDR3 is CASSQVMTGTYEQYF. CDR3 DNA sequence: TGCGCCAGCAGCCAAGTCATGACAGGGACTTACGAGCAGTACTTC. V gene TRBV4-1 combines with J gene TRBJ2-7; D is perhaps TRBD1 (7 bases). The length of the CDR3 is 15 residues. Germline CDR1 is MGHRA and CDR2 is YSYEKL. Trimming pared 1 base from V and 4 bases from J, leaving 14 bases between.

The chain recombines TRBV5-1 with TRBJ2-7, with D hard to call. This CDR3 region has 14 residues. V lost 3 bases and J 3 bases, leaving 13 bases between the germline ends. Germline CDR1 is SGHRS and CDR2 is YFSETQ. The CDR3 loop is CASSSVSGSYEQYF. The CDR3 DNA reads as TGCGCCAGCAGCTCGGTGTCAGGAAGCTACGAGCAGTACTTC.

The rearrangement uses TRBV2 and TRBJ1-1; the D is unclear. Per germline, CDR1 SNHLY and CDR2 FYNNEI. V gave up 6 bases and J gave up 7 bases, with 9 bases separating them. The CDR3 sequence is 11 residues long. The CDR3 DNA follows: TGTGCCAGCAGCGGGCACTATGAAGCTTTCTTT. Amino acids: CASSGHYEAFF.

The chain has TRBV27 and TRBJ1-1; 9 nucleotides line up with TRBD1. Germline CDR1 is MNHEY and CDR2 is SMNVEV (reference sequence). J lost 6 bases, V lost 7 bases, and 6 bases had no gene match. There are 13 residues in the CDR3. The CDR3 here is CASTRDRVSEAFF. CDR3 nucleotides: TGTGCCAGCACCCGGGACAGGGTTTCTGAAGCTTTCTTT.

This clonotype was counted at least ten times. The chain employs TRBV7-2 and TRBJ2-3; D unresolved. Germline lookup yields CDR1 SGHTA and CDR2 FQGNSA. The CDR3 is 11 residues long. V lost 6 bases, J lost 4 bases, and 5 bases lay in between. The CDR3 loop is CASSLSDTQYF. CDR3 nucleotides: TGTGCCAGCAGTTTGTCAGATACGCAGTATTTT.

This clonotype came up once. The chain has TRBV11-2 and TRBJ2-7; D is possibly TRBD2 (6 bases). This CDR3 has 16 residues. V was cut by 4 bases and J by 1 base, with 17 bases left in between. CDR1 is SGHAT, CDR2 FQNNGV, per germline. The CDR3 reads CASSYPKGGRSYEQYF. Here the CDR3 DNA reads TGTGCCAGCAGCTATCCGAAGGGAGGCAGGTCCTACGAGCAGTACTTC.

The chain employs TRBV20-1 and TRBJ2-3; TRBD1 matches 7 bases. Germline loops: CDR1 DFQATT, CDR2 SNEGSKA (reference sequence). The CDR3 has 16 residues. The V and J ends lost 2 bases and 0 bases, in that order; junction bases with no gene match: 8. The CDR3 DNA sequence: TGCAGTGCTAGATCCCCGGGCAGGGGGAGCACAGATACGCAGTATTTT. It codes for CSARSPGRGSTDTQYF.